This T cell receptor beta chain was identified during a study of control samples from healthy donors and cancer patients. The germline V and J ends were trimmed by 0 bases and 5 bases, with 13 bases remaining between them. This CDR3 is 16 amino acids long. Generated by immunoSEQ multiplex PCR, the TCRdb table keeps only in-frame clones and is missing some. This table has about 96,000 clones, more than 85% appearing once. The J gene is TRBJ1-4, the V gene TRBV23-1; D remains unclear. TRBV23-1 is identified as an open reading frame with a role that is uncertain. The sequenced sample consisted of blood. This clonotype was obtained from a man between 18 and 35 years old in good health. CDR3 residues: CASSQSSHDKNEKLFF. CDR3 bases: TGCGCCAGCAGTCAATCTTCCCATGATAAAAATGAAAAACTGTTTTTT.